This T cell receptor (beta chain) was identified during a study of cytomegalovirus exposure and HLA in healthy donors. Across the whole study: The 110 or so validation repertoires used the same platform as the roughly 670 first-cohort repertoires, a later analysis reported.

The data were produced by immunoSEQ multiplex PCR, yet TCRdb's version contains in-frame clones alone and is incomplete. The sample shows about 190,000 clones, roughly 86% of them seen only once. The CDR3 sequence is 15 residues long. CDR1 is MRHNA and CDR2 is SNTAGT in the germline V gene. The ends lost 6 bases at V and 5 bases at J; junction bases unmatched: 11. The sequence was obtained from a woman aged 18-30 years in good health and CMV-seronegative. The sample taken for sequencing was PBMCs. The rearrangement joins TRBV6-4 to TRBJ1-1, with 8 bases identical to TRBD1. CDR3 protein: CASSASSRGHTEAFF. The DNA of the CDR3 is TGTGCCAGCAGCGCCTCGAGCAGGGGGCATACTGAAGCTTTCTTT.